The entry below describes one T cell receptor beta chain. Its target is not known. This record comes from a study of cytomegalovirus exposure and HLA in healthy donors. Findings of the study overall: When a later analysis compared HLA-associated TCR beta chains with equally common others, the HLA-associated chains turned out to be more clonally expanded and to have lower generation probabilities. Presence/absence analyses assumed roughly uniform sequencing depth across donors.

Vbeta (60) and Jbeta (13) primers were used in the PCR. The protocol was immunoSEQ multiplex PCR, while the TCRdb copy is restricted to in-frame clones and leaves out a portion. The data hold around 180,000 clones, with 70% to 85% observed a single time. This CDR3 comprises 13 residues. Losses at the gene ends were 9 bases for V and 3 bases for J; bases not matched to a gene: 7. The germline gives CDR1 MDHEN, CDR2 SYDVKM. The receptor was derived from a woman in her twenties or thirties in good health and CMV-seropositive. The chain carries TRBV28 and TRBJ2-7; 8 positions match TRBD1. Sequenced: PBMCs. CDR3 in amino acids: CASTGTGNYEQYF. CDR3 bases: TGTGCCAGTACCGGGACAGGCAACTACGAGCAGTACTTC. The variable domain in full, completed from reference TRBV28 and TRBJ2-7, reads DVKVTQSSRYLVKRTGEKVFLECVQDMDHENMFWYRQDPGLGLRLIYFSYDVKMKEKGDIPEGYSVSREKKERFSLILESASTNQTSMYLCASTGTGNYEQYFGPGTRLTVT.